The rows below give T cell receptor beta chains drawn from one sample of a study of high-grade serous ovarian cancer treatment subgroups. Profiling relied on immunoSEQ multiplex PCR, and the TCRdb table lists in-frame clones only, not all of them. The sample has 4,100 or so clones, roughly three quarters seen once. Sequencing input: tumor tissue. These receptors were taken from a human donor with high-grade serous ovarian cancer. The CDR3 runs from the conserved cysteine through the conserved F or W. The D gene is left open where the match is weak. Clone sizes are given selectively: once, few, many, or a class where the clone is expanded.

TRBD2	TRBV27	TRBJ2-2	NA	TGTGCCAGCAGTCTTAGCGGGAGAAACACCGGGGAGCTGTTTTTT	CASSLSGRNTGELFF
TRBD2	TRBV27	TRBJ2-5	NA	TGTGCCAGCAGTACCCTTGAAGCGGGAGGTGGAGAGACCCAGTACTTC	CASSTLEAGGGETQYF
NA	TRBV7-6	TRBJ2-2	NA	TGTGCCAGCAGATGGGGTGGACCTGGGCCCGGGGAGCTGTTTTTT	CASRWGGPGPGELFF
NA	TRBV19	TRBJ1-1	NA	TGTGCCAGTAGTATGGGTAGGGCCCGGGACACTGAAGCTTTCTTT	CASSMGRARDTEAFF
NA	TRBV6-1	TRBJ1-3	NA	TGTGCCACGATAGGGGACCTCTCTGGAAACACCATATATTTT	CATIGDLSGNTIYF
NA	TRBV7-9	TRBJ2-7	NA	TGTGCCAGCAGCGGAACACAAGGACTCTACGAGCAGTACTTC	CASSGTQGLYEQYF
TRBD2	TRBV28	TRBJ2-1	NA	TGTGCCAGCAGCCTTCTAGCGGCCCGTGAGCAGTTCTTC	CASSLLAAREQFF
TRBD2	TRBV6-5	TRBJ2-5	NA	TGTGCCAGCAGTTACAATGGGGGGGGAGAGACCCAGTACTTC	CASSYNGGGETQYF
TRBD1	TRBV5-5	TRBJ1-1	NA	TGTGCCAGCAGCCTACAGGGGCAGAACACTGAAGCTTTCTTT	CASSLQGQNTEAFF
NA	TRBV19	TRBJ2-3	NA	TGTGCCAGTAGTATAGCCTTCACAGATACGCAGTATTTT	CASSIAFTDTQYF
NA	TRBV18	TRBJ2-5	NA	TGTGCCAGCTCGACGGATACGCAAGAGACCCAGTACTTC	CASSTDTQETQYF
TRBD2	TRBV11-2	TRBJ2-3	NA	TGTGCCAGCAGCCCCCTAGCGGATTTTAGCACAGATACGCAGTATTTT	CASSPLADFSTDTQYF
NA	TRBV10-3	TRBJ2-1	NA	TGTGCCATCAGTGAGTCTGGGACCCAGCCTCGGGAGCAGTTCTTC	CAISESGTQPREQFF
NA	TRBV5-1	TRBJ2-7	NA	TGCGCCAGCAGCTTCGGTTTCGAGCAGTACTTC	CASSFGFEQYF
TRBD1	TRBV19	TRBJ1-2	few	TGTGCCAGTAGTCCCTTGGACAGGGTTTATGGCTACACCTTC	CASSPLDRVYGYTF
NA	TRBV19	TRBJ2-5	NA	TGTGCCAGTAGTATCCCTTCAGGGGCGGGAGTAGAGACCCAGTACTTC	CASSIPSGAGVETQYF
NA	TRBV7-9	TRBJ2-3	NA	TGTGCCAGCAGCGCGCGACTTGGAGATACGCAGTATTTT	CASSARLGDTQYF
TRBD1	TRBV4-1	TRBJ1-2	NA	TGCGCCAGCAGCCAGGAAATATGGACAGGGACTGGCTACACCTTC	CASSQEIWTGTGYTF
TRBD2	TRBV29-1	TRBJ2-2	NA	TGCAGCGTTGAACTAGCGGTGAACACCGGGGAGCTGTTTTTT	CSVELAVNTGELFF
NA	TRBV18	TRBJ1-1	few	TGTGCCAGCTCACCAGTCAGTATTCGCGACACTGAAGCTTTCTTT	CASSPVSIRDTEAFF
NA	TRBV7-6	TRBJ2-1	few	TGTGCCAGCAGCCAGGACCGCGGCGGGCAGTTCTTC	CASSQDRGGQFF
NA	TRBV5-6	TRBJ1-1	NA	TGTGCCAGCAGCCCATTGGGACGGTCGAACACTGAAGCTTTCTTT	CASSPLGRSNTEAFF
NA	TRBV5-4	TRBJ2-1	NA	TGTGCCAGCACCCGGGTTCTGGGGGCCCGGGGTGAGCAGTTCTTC	CASTRVLGARGEQFF
TRBD1	TRBV4-1	TRBJ1-3	NA	TGCGCCAGCAGCCCCGGGACAGGGGGCCGGAACACCATATATTTT	CASSPGTGGRNTIYF
NA	TRBV15	TRBJ2-1	NA	TGTGCCACCAGCAGAGACCCCCGCGGACAGAATGAGCAGTTCTTC	CATSRDPRGQNEQFF
NA	TRBV4-3	TRBJ1-3	once	TGCGCCAGCAGCCAAGATCCAGGCTCTGGAAACACCATATATTTT	CASSQDPGSGNTIYF
NA	TRBV18	TRBJ2-1	NA	TGTGCCAGCTCGGCGCCCTACAATGAGCAGTTCTTC	CASSAPYNEQFF
TRBD2	TRBV9	TRBJ2-1	NA	TGTGCCAGCAGCGTATTTGGGACTAGCGGCAACAATGAGCAGTTCTTC	CASSVFGTSGNNEQFF
NA	TRBV2	TRBJ2-6	NA	TGTGCCAGCAGTGAATGGTTCTCTGGGGCCAACGTCCTGACTTTC	CASSEWFSGANVLTF
TRBD2	TRBV19	TRBJ2-3	NA	TGTGCCAGTAGTGGACTAGGGAGCACAGATACGCAGTATTTT	CASSGLGSTDTQYF
NA	TRBV7-9	TRBJ1-5	NA	TGTGCCAGCAGCTCCGGCGACCAGCCCCAGCATTTT	CASSSGDQPQHF
NA	TRBV5-6	TRBJ2-1	NA	TGTGCCAGCAGCTTGGCGGGGGCGGGTGAGCAGTTCTTC	CASSLAGAGEQFF
TRBD1	TRBV19	TRBJ1-2	NA	TGTGCCAGTAGTAGACAGGGCAATGGCTACACCTTC	CASSRQGNGYTF
NA	TRBV28	TRBJ1-5	NA	TGTGCCAGCAAGAAGGGAGACCTCAATCAGCCCCAGCATTTT	CASKKGDLNQPQHF
NA	TRBV15	TRBJ2-5	NA	TGTGCCACCAGCAGATCTAGAGAGACCCAGTACTTC	CATSRSRETQYF
NA	TRBV6-5	TRBJ2-2	once	TGTGCCAGCAGTTCCGGACACAACACCGGGGAGCTGTTTTTT	CASSSGHNTGELFF
TRBD1	TRBV5-6	TRBJ2-1	NA	TGTGCCAGCAGCTTGGAGACAGGGGGATGGGATGAGCAGTTCTTC	CASSLETGGWDEQFF
TRBD2	TRBV10-1	TRBJ2-3	NA	TGCGCCAGCAGTGAGCCGGCTAGCGGGAGTGATACGCAGTATTTT	CASSEPASGSDTQYF
NA	TRBV5-1	TRBJ1-1	NA	TGCGCCAGCAGTTTATTGCCCATGAACACTGAAGCTTTCTTT	CASSLLPMNTEAFF
TRBD2	TRBV7-2	TRBJ2-1	NA	TGTGCCAGCAGCATGAGCGGGAGGGCCCTCAATGAGCAGTTCTTC	CASSMSGRALNEQFF
NA	TRBV5-4	TRBJ2-2	NA	TGTGCCAGCAGCTTAGACCGAAACACCGGGGAGCTGTTTTTT	CASSLDRNTGELFF